A selection of T cell receptor beta chains follows, all from one sample in a study of shared clonotypes between healthy human individuals. Sequenced by immunoSEQ multiplex PCR; TCRdb stores in-frame clones only, minus some. Of more than 2 million clones listed, over 85% are singletons. Source material: naive CD4+ T cells sorted from blood. These TCRs come from a man younger than 35 in good health. Both conserved end residues are part of each CDR3. Each record gives: clone size, J gene, D gene, V gene, CDR3 DNA, CDR3 protein. D genes are given only for firm matches. Only part of the rows carry a size: once, few, many, or a class if the clone is expanded.

-	TRBJ1-1	-	TRBV28	TGTGCCAGCAGTCTCTACGGTGGAGCTTTCTTT	CASSLYGGAFF
-	TRBJ1-2	TRBD1	TRBV29-1	TGCAGCGTGCGACAGGGTTATTCATATGGCTACACCTTC	CSVRQGYSYGYTF
once	TRBJ2-5	-	TRBV5-1	TGCGCCAGCAGGGAGCAAGAGACCCAGTACTTC	CASREQETQYF
-	TRBJ2-5	TRBD2	TRBV5-8	TGTGCCAGCAGCTCAGGGACTAGCGCATACCAAGAGACCCAGTACTTC	CASSSGTSAYQETQYF
-	TRBJ1-6	TRBD1	TRBV4-3	TGCGCCAGCAGCCAAGACGTGGCGGGACAGGGACTCCATTCACCCCTCCACTTT	CASSQDVAGQGLHSPLHF
-	TRBJ2-5	TRBD2	TRBV4-1	TGCGCCAGCAGCCTTGGACTAGCCCAAGAGACCCAGTACTTC	CASSLGLAQETQYF
-	TRBJ1-3	-	TRBV6-5	TGCGCCAGCAGTTCTGGAGGGATCGGCACCATATATTTT	CASSSGGIGTIYF
-	TRBJ1-1	TRBD1	TRBV11-2	TGTGCCAGCAGCAAGACAGGGTTGAACACTGAAGCTTTCTTT	CASSKTGLNTEAFF
once	TRBJ2-3	TRBD1	TRBV28	TGTGCCAGCAGTCCAGGGACAGGGGCGACAGATACGCAGTATTTT	CASSPGTGATDTQYF
-	TRBJ1-3	-	TRBV7-2	TGTGCCAGCAGCTTAGGGGTAGGACATAGCTCTGGAAACACCATATATTTT	CASSLGVGHSSGNTIYF
-	TRBJ1-6	TRBD1	TRBV30	TGTGCCTGGAGTGTACGCAGGACAGGGGAATCGTCACCCCTCCACTTT	CAWSVRRTGESSPLHF
-	TRBJ1-2	-	TRBV18	TGTGCCAGCTCACCCTCAGGGCAAAACTATGGCTACACCTTC	CASSPSGQNYGYTF
-	TRBJ1-2	-	TRBV6-5	TGTGCCAGCAGTACAGGTGACTATGGCTACACCTTC	CASSTGDYGYTF
-	TRBJ1-1	-	TRBV11-2	TGTGCCAGCAGCTTCGACGGACGGCTTGAAGCTTTCTTT	CASSFDGRLEAFF
-	TRBJ1-5	-	TRBV10-3	TGTGCCATCAGTGCCCGGGACACCCCCTGGCCCCAGCATTTT	CAISARDTPWPQHF
-	TRBJ2-7	-	TRBV6-6	TGTGCCAGCAGTTACGGAACCTACGAGCAGTACTTC	CASSYGTYEQYF
-	TRBJ2-2	-	TRBV7-9	TGTGCCAGCAGCCTCGATTTCCCCACCGGGGAGCTGTTTTTT	CASSLDFPTGELFF
-	TRBJ2-3	TRBD2	TRBV30	TGTGCCTGGAGTGTACTAGCGGGAGGAACAGATACGCAGTATTTT	CAWSVLAGGTDTQYF
-	TRBJ1-1	TRBD1	TRBV2	TGTGCCAGCAGTGTATCGACAGGGAGTCGCACTGAAGCTTTCTTT	CASSVSTGSRTEAFF
-	TRBJ1-2	TRBD1	TRBV6-1	TGTGCCAGCAGCATGGACGGACAGGGATCTGGCTACACCTTC	CASSMDGQGSGYTF
-	TRBJ2-3	-	TRBV20-1	TGCAGTGCTAGCTCGGCGTATACGCAGTATTTT	CSASSAYTQYF
-	TRBJ2-2	-	TRBV7-6	TGTGCCAGCAGCAACACCGGGGAGCTGTTTTTT	CASSNTGELFF
-	TRBJ2-1	-	TRBV5-4	TGTGCCAGCAGCTTGGAGCTAGCGCGCCCCAGCTCCTACAATGAGCAGTTCTTC	CASSLELARPSSYNEQFF
-	TRBJ1-1	-	TRBV6-5	TGTGCCAGCGGACGGCCGGGGACTGAAGCTTTCTTT	CASGRPGTEAFF
-	TRBJ1-2	-	TRBV4-1	TGCGCCAGCAGCCAACTAACCTCACTGGCCCCTAACTATGGCTACACCTTC	CASSQLTSLAPNYGYTF
-	TRBJ1-1	-	TRBV27	TGTGCCAGCAGTTTAAGGGCAGTCAGCTTCGTCCCTTTGGGGGCTTTCTTT	CASSLRAVSFVPLGAFF
once	TRBJ1-2	-	TRBV19	TGTGCCAGTAGTCCGGGGTCCCTCGGCTATGGCTACACCTTC	CASSPGSLGYGYTF
-	TRBJ1-5	-	TRBV19	TGTGCCAGTAGTATAGTGTCAGGTCAGCCCCAGCATTTT	CASSIVSGQPQHF
-	TRBJ1-2	-	TRBV28	TGTGCCAGCAGTTTACCCCCGGGCAGCCCCTATGGCTACACCTTC	CASSLPPGSPYGYTF
-	TRBJ2-1	TRBD1	TRBV4-1	TGCGCCAGCAGCCAAGCCGGACAGGGGGCTTACAATGAGCAGTTCTTC	CASSQAGQGAYNEQFF
-	TRBJ1-3	-	TRBV5-5	TGTGCCAGCAGCTTGTCCCACACCTCTGGAAACACCATATATTTT	CASSLSHTSGNTIYF
-	TRBJ1-6	-	TRBV27	TGTGCCAGCAGTTTCGGACAAAATAATTCACCCCTCCACTTT	CASSFGQNNSPLHF
-	TRBJ2-7	TRBD1	TRBV6-1	TGTGCCAGCACCGGACAGGGTGGTGTAAACGAGCAGTACTTC	CASTGQGGVNEQYF
-	TRBJ2-5	-	TRBV5-1	TGCGCCAGCAGCTTGGGGATGGCCTTAGAGGTGGAGACCCAGTACTTC	CASSLGMALEVETQYF
once	TRBJ1-3	-	TRBV28	TGTGCCACCGAATTTGGGGAACACACCATATATTTT	CATEFGEHTIYF
-	TRBJ2-3	TRBD2	TRBV5-4	TGTGCCAGCAGCCCCACCGGGACTAGCTTCAAGTATTTT	CASSPTGTSFKYF
-	TRBJ1-5	-	TRBV28	TGTGCCAGCAGTGATCAGGAGTATAGCAATCAGCCCCAGCATTTT	CASSDQEYSNQPQHF
-	TRBJ2-5	-	TRBV9	TGTGCCAGCAGCGTAGATCGCGGCGGCCCGGGGGAGACCCAGTACTTC	CASSVDRGGPGETQYF
-	TRBJ2-3	TRBD2	TRBV28	TGTGCCAGCAGTTCCCACGTTCCTAGCGGGGTAAGCACAGATACGCAGTATTTT	CASSSHVPSGVSTDTQYF
-	TRBJ2-3	TRBD2	TRBV18	TGTGCCAGCTCACCACCTGGGACTAGCGGGAGAGGTGGCACAGATACGCAGTATTTT	CASSPPGTSGRGGTDTQYF
-	TRBJ2-5	TRBD2	TRBV6-1	TGTGCCAGCATCGAGCGGGAGGCTAGGGGAGAGACCCAGTACTTC	CASIEREARGETQYF
-	TRBJ2-5	-	TRBV29-1	TGCAGCGTTCAGGAGACAAGGGGAGAGACCCAGTACTTC	CSVQETRGETQYF